The 20 T cell receptor beta chains presented below share a single source sample, sequenced in a study of blood T cell repertoires in COVID-19. The method was immunoSEQ multiplex PCR; TCRdb's version includes in-frame clones alone and lacks a portion of them. The sample holds some 100,000 clones, about 86% seen once. The material sequenced was peripheral blood. These receptors were collected from a man aged 50 to 60 with COVID-19, enrolled during active disease.

This clone has only a few counts. The rearrangement links TRBV6-5 to TRBJ1-4; D unresolved. The length of the CDR3 is 15 residues. Germline V gene data show CDR1 as MNHEY and CDR2 as SVGAGI. V dropped 6 bases and J dropped 3 bases, with 14 bases sitting between them. The CDR3 sequence is CASRRSGRPNEKLFF. For the CDR3, the DNA is TGTGCCAGCAGGCGGAGCGGACGTCCTAATGAAAAACTGTTTTTT.

The rearrangement joins TRBV18 to TRBJ1-1; 8 bases line up with TRBD1. The CDR3 extends over 14 amino acids. Germline V gene sequence: CDR1 KGHSH, CDR2 LQKENI. With 2 bases clipped from V and 9 bases from J, the junction kept 8 bases outside the gene matches. CDR3 amino acids: CASSPNRGMGQAFF. In DNA form, the CDR3 reads TGTGCCAGCTCACCAAACAGGGGGATGGGACAAGCTTTCTTT.

In its sample, this clone was seen once. The chain joins TRBV10-1 to TRBJ2-7, with a possible D match to TRBD1 (6 bases). Trimming removed 7 bases at V and 4 bases at J, with 17 bases between. The CDR3 sequence is 14 residues long. Germline-derived CDR1 and CDR2 are WNHNN and SYGVQD (reference sequence). CDR3 protein: CASNLTGTPYEQYF. The CDR3 coding sequence is TGCGCCAGCAACCTTACAGGGACCCCTTACGAGCAGTACTTC.

This chain joins TRBV7-6 and TRBJ1-1; perhaps TRBD1 as D (5 bases). The germline gives CDR1 SGHVS, CDR2 FNYEAQ. V dropped 5 bases and J dropped 1 base, with 8 bases sitting between them. The CDR3 is 13 residues long. The CDR3 spells CASSRTSNTEAFF. The CDR3 region has the DNA TGTGCCAGCAGCCGGACATCGAACACTGAAGCTTTCTTT. Full variable domain (outside the CDR3, taken from reference TRBV7-6 and TRBJ1-1): GAGVSQSPRYKVTKRGQDVALRCDPISGHVSLYWYRQALGQGPEFLTYFNYEAQQDKSGLPNDRFSAERPEGSISTLTIQRTEQRDSAMYRCASSRTSNTEAFFGQGTRLTVV.

The gene calls are TRBV5-1 and TRBJ2-1; D is perhaps TRBD1 (6 bases). The germline V and J ends were trimmed by 0 bases and 3 bases, with 10 bases remaining between them. Germline CDR1 and CDR2: SGHRS and YFSETQ. This CDR3 is built from 15 residues. This CDR3 reads CASSLVGAIYNEQFF. CDR3 DNA: TGCGCCAGCAGCTTGGTGGGGGCGATCTACAATGAGCAGTTCTTC.

The rearrangement links TRBV28 to TRBJ2-7; 8 nucleotides agree with TRBD1. This CDR3 contains 14 residues. Germline V lookup: CDR1 MDHEN, CDR2 SYDVKM. V lost 6 bases to trimming and J lost 2 bases; unmatched junction nucleotides: 6. CDR3 residues: CASRNTGGTYEQYF. In DNA form, the CDR3 reads TGTGCCAGCAGGAACACAGGGGGGACCTACGAGCAGTACTTC.

V and J are TRBV28 and TRBJ2-2; 8 bases agree with TRBD2. Germline V gene data show CDR1 as MDHEN and CDR2 as SYDVKM. After removal of 3 bases from V and 6 bases from J, the junction contained 3 bases not matched to a gene. The CDR3 extends over 14 amino acids. The CDR3 sequence is CASSFLAGSGELFF. The CDR3 DNA reads TGTGCCAGCAGTTTTTTAGCGGGGTCCGGGGAGCTGTTTTTT.

The chain joins TRBV5-1 to TRBJ2-1; 8 bases are a match to TRBD1. CDR1 and CDR2 (germline): SGHRS, YFSETQ. Trimming removed 0 bases from V and 8 bases from J; junction bases left unmatched: 7. The CDR3 covers 15 residues. This CDR3 reads CASSLVGQGIHEQFF. The CDR3 nucleotides are TGCGCCAGCAGCTTGGTCGGACAGGGTATACATGAGCAGTTCTTC.

This chain connects TRBV21-1 to TRBJ1-2; TRBD1, as called in the table, went unchecked against the DNA. TRBV21-1 is listed as a pseudogene. This CDR3 region has 16 residues. The CDR3 coding sequence is TGTGCCAGTCTCACTTGGGGGGACAGGGGGCCCTATGGCTACACCTTC. Amino acids: CASLTWGDRGPYGYTF.

The CDR3 DNA reads TGTGCCAGCTCCCCCTCGGACAGGGGGCCGGAGGGCTACACCTTC. Residues: CASSPSDRGPEGYTF. V gene TRBV18 combines with J gene TRBJ1-2; 11 nucleotides align to TRBD1. With 6 bases clipped from V and 8 bases from J, the junction kept 11 bases outside the gene matches. The CDR3 runs 15 residues. Germline V gene lookup returns CDR1 KGHSH and CDR2 LQKENI. Combining the CDR3 with reference TRBV18 and TRBJ1-2 gives the whole variable domain NAGVMQNPRHLVRRRGQEARLRCSPMKGHSHVYWYRQLPEEGLKFMVYLQKENIIDESGMPKERFSAEFPKEGPSILRIQQVVRGDSAAYFCASSPSDRGPEGYTFGSGTRLTVV.

The chain employs TRBV4-3 and TRBJ2-1; TRBD2 aligns across 7 bases. The CDR3 totals 15 residues. Germline loops: CDR1 LGHNA, CDR2 YSLEER. V dropped 4 bases and J dropped 5; count of bases not matched to a gene: 8. The CDR3 loop is CASSRGTTYNNEQFF. CDR3 bases: TGCGCCAGCAGCCGCGGGACTACCTATAACAATGAGCAGTTCTTC.

Only one count was recorded for this clone. J is TRBJ1-2 and V is TRBV5-5, with D tentatively TRBD1 (6 bases). This CDR3 comprises 13 residues. Germline V CDR1 and CDR2: SGHKS, YYEKEE (reference sequence). Trimming stripped 3 bases from V and 2 bases from J, with 8 bases between. The CDR3 bases are TGTGCCAGCAGCTCCACAGGGAACTATGGCTACACCTTC. Translating it yields CASSSTGNYGYTF. The full variable domain, completed using reference TRBV5-5 and TRBJ1-2, is DAGVTQSPTHLIKTRGQQVTLRCSPISGHKSVSWYQQVLGQGPQFIFQYYEKEERGRGNFPDRFSARQFPNYSSELNVNALLLGDSALYLCASSSTGNYGYTFGSGTRLTVV.

The rearrangement joins TRBV5-5 to TRBJ1-2; 7 nucleotides line up with TRBD1. This CDR3 is 13 amino acids long. V trimming: 5 bases; J trimming: 8 bases; junction bases outside the gene matches: 9. The germline V gene has CDR1 SGHKS and CDR2 YYEKEE (reference sequence). CDR3 loop: CASRPDRVGGYTF. The DNA for the CDR3 is TGTGCCAGCAGACCCGACAGGGTCGGCGGCTACACCTTC. The whole variable domain, filled in from reference TRBV5-5 and TRBJ1-2, reads DAGVTQSPTHLIKTRGQQVTLRCSPISGHKSVSWYQQVLGQGPQFIFQYYEKEERGRGNFPDRFSARQFPNYSSELNVNALLLGDSALYLCASRPDRVGGYTFGSGTRLTVV.

J is TRBJ2-1 and V is TRBV28, with D possibly TRBD2 on 5 matching bases. From germline, CDR1 is MDHEN and CDR2 SYDVKM. The CDR3 totals 11 residues. The V gene lost 6 bases and the J gene lost 10 bases, with 10 bases spanning the gap. The CDR3 loop is CASSLGEEQFF. Here the CDR3 DNA reads TGTGCCAGCAGCCTGGGAGAAGAGCAGTTCTTC.

V usage is TRBV6-5 and J usage is TRBJ2-2; 8 bases are a match to TRBD1. The CDR3 consists of 14 residues. J gave up 5 bases and V 6 bases, and 5 bases lay outside the gene matches. The germline gives CDR1 MNHEY, CDR2 SVGAGI. CDR3 DNA: TGTGCCAGCAGGACAGGGGTAGGGACCGGGGAGCTGTTTTTT. It specifies CASRTGVGTGELFF.

J is TRBJ2-7 and V is TRBV11-2, with a weak D call TRBD2 (6 bases). Germline assignment: CDR1 SGHAT and CDR2 FQNNGV. The CDR3 has 15 amino acids. V lost 7 bases to trimming and J lost 0 bases, with 16 bases between them. The CDR3 DNA follows: TGTGCCAGCATGCTTAGGGCGGGGACCTCCTACGAGCAGTACTTC. Translated: CASMLRAGTSYEQYF.

The chain links TRBV5-1 to TRBJ1-4; the match to TRBD1 covers 9 bases. The CDR3 extends over 15 amino acids. With V trimmed by 0 bases and J by 8 bases, 5 bases remained unmatched. The germline CDR1 and CDR2 sequences are SGHRS and YFSETQ. CDR3 in amino acids: CASSLGGQGQEKLFF. The CDR3, as DNA: TGCGCCAGCAGCTTGGGGGGACAGGGCCAGGAAAAACTGTTTTTT.

V usage is TRBV4-3 and J usage is TRBJ2-1; 9 bases line up with TRBD2. CDR1 is LGHNA and CDR2 is YSLEER in the germline V gene. J lost 1 base, V lost 0 bases, and 4 bases had no gene match. This CDR3 has 17 residues. The CDR3 nucleotides read TGCGCCAGCAGCCAAGATTGGCGGGGGGGTTCCTACAATGAGCAGTTCTTC. Encoded protein: CASSQDWRGGSYNEQFF.

The genes are TRBV10-3 and TRBJ1-1, with D unclear. The CDR3 extends over 14 amino acids. The V and J ends lost 0 bases and 4 bases respectively, with 9 bases between them. The germline V gene encodes CDR1 ENHRY and CDR2 SYGVKD. CDR3 in amino acids: CAISESGGSTEAFF. CDR3 DNA sequence: TGTGCCATCAGTGAGTCGGGCGGGAGCACTGAAGCTTTCTTT.

The chain couples TRBV28 to TRBJ1-6; 8 nucleotides match TRBD1. With 5 bases clipped from V and 9 bases from J, the junction kept 6 bases outside the gene matches. Germline values: CDR1 MDHEN, CDR2 SYDVKM. The length of the CDR3 is 14 residues. The CDR3 DNA follows: TGTGCCAGCAGTCGACAGGGGACGAGTTCACCCCTCCACTTT. It specifies CASSRQGTSSPLHF.